This TCR beta chain was profiled in a study of blood T cells in healthy people across ages. General study results and limits: Aged donors had fewer naive CD4+ cells and lower diversity than long-lived donors.

Germline V gene data show CDR1 as WSHSY and CDR2 as SAAADI. The CDR3 contains 14 residues. The J segment lost 7 bases and the V segment lost 2 bases, leaving 7 bases of the junction unmatched. In the case of this clonotype: The antigen is undetermined.

Together with a sample-barcoded 5' primer, a J-beta primer mix was included in a second PCR lasting about 6 to 12 cycles. A single record per CDR3 protein comes from TCRdb applying MiXCR to the 5' RACE reads. The sample has 750,000 or so distinct CDR3 sequences, 25% seen once. The data also belong to a second study, concerning T cells of mothers and their children.

This clonotype originated in a boy aged 10-17 years in good health. The genes are TRBV10-2 and TRBJ2-7; 8 bases are a match to TRBD1. The sequenced material came from blood. The CDR3 DNA reads as TGCGCCAGCAGTGAGCGGACAGGGATTGGGGAGCAGTACTTC. It specifies CASSERTGIGEQYF.